The clone carrying this T cell receptor (beta chain) came up many times. Its antigen is unidentified. This sample was taken from a study of T cell repertoires in cytomegalovirus infection. Study in general: Indications came from public TCR beta signatures; they pointed to CMV infection and to a matching HLA type.

Study-wide points: Summed frequency of shared TCR beta families picked out CMV carriers who also had the relevant HLA. Dominant in the ex vivo response were TCR beta clonotypes restricted by HLA-C and specific for CMV.

In TCRdb, the reads were re-called with MiXCR into one record per CDR3 protein. The sample lists around 260,000 distinct CDR3 sequences, 20% to 30% occurring once. Germline lookup yields CDR1 SNHLY and CDR2 FYNNEI. This CDR3 has 13 residues. Trimming removed 10 bases from V and 0 bases from J, with 12 bases in between. The TCR sequence derives from a human donor in good health (CMV status not recorded). Some clones in this sample may be carry-over from other donors' samples. This chain uses TRBV2 with TRBJ1-1; no clear D gene. Sequencing was carried out using PBMCs. CDR3 protein: CATPDILNTEAFF. For the CDR3, the DNA is TGTGCCACCCCGGATATACTGAACACTGAAGCTTTCTTT.